These 15 T cell receptor beta chains share one sample of origin, sequenced in a study of Tregs in tolerant kidney transplant recipients. Clones were sequenced by immunoSEQ multiplex PCR, and TCRdb holds only the in-frame ones, with some missing. Among roughly 250,000 clones listed, 80% to 85% were seen once. The sample was CD4+ T cells from blood. All receptors derive from a human donor in good health.

V gene TRBV6-1 combines with J gene TRBJ2-7; 9 nucleotides align to TRBD2. V shed 4 bases and J 0 bases; nucleotides not matched to a gene: 4. This CDR3 comprises 15 residues. Germline assignment: CDR1 MNHNS and CDR2 SASEGT. The CDR3 sequence is CASSANSGSSYEQYF. The CDR3, as DNA: TGTGCCAGCAGTGCAAATAGCGGGAGCTCCTACGAGCAGTACTTC.

For this clone: At one end, the junction sequence differs from germline, possibly due to a read error. This chain links TRBV7-9 with TRBJ2-3; 9 nucleotides match TRBD2. The CDR3 is 15 amino acids. Germline CDR1 SEHNR, CDR2 FQNEAQ (reference sequence). The CDR3, as DNA: TGTGCCAGCAGCCACCATAGGACTAGCGTCCCCCGCGTGCATTTT. Its protein is CASSHHRTSVPRVHF.

V usage is TRBV6-5 and J usage is TRBJ2-6, with D tentatively TRBD1 (5 bases). V lost 4 bases and J 3 bases, leaving 13 bases between the germline ends. Germline lookup yields CDR1 MNHEY and CDR2 SVGAGI. CDR3 length: 16 amino acids. The CDR3 DNA reads TGTGCCAGCAGTTCCGCAGGGATCGGTGGGGCCAACGTCCTGACTTTC. Amino acid sequence: CASSSAGIGGANVLTF.

The rearrangement links TRBV2 to TRBJ2-3; TRBD2 agrees at 13 bases. The CDR3 covers 14 residues. CDR1 and CDR2 (germline): SNHLY, FYNNEI. With V trimmed by 8 bases and J by 2 bases, 1 base remained unmatched. The chain's CDR3 is CASGLAGVTDTQYF. In nucleotides, the CDR3 is TGTGCCAGCGGACTAGCGGGAGTCACAGATACGCAGTATTTT.

In this sample, this clone turned up once. The V and J genes are TRBV9 and TRBJ2-5; 9 nucleotides match TRBD1. Germline assignment: CDR1 SGDLS and CDR2 YYNGEE. V lost 4 bases to trimming and J lost 4 bases; unmatched junction nucleotides: 5. The CDR3 is 14 residues long. CDR3 DNA: TGTGCCAGCAGCCTCCGGGACAGGGTAGAGACCCAGTACTTC. Translated: CASSLRDRVETQYF.

This clone was detected only a few times. The chain has TRBV19 and TRBJ1-3, with unresolved D. V lost 5 bases to trimming and J lost 8 bases, with 10 bases between them. CDR1 and CDR2 from the germline V gene are LNHDA and SQIVND (reference sequence). The CDR3 has 12 amino acids. CDR3 DNA sequence: TGTGCCAGTAGTTTTTTGGCGGACACCATATATTTT. Its translation is CASSFLADTIYF.

V and J are TRBV7-8 and TRBJ1-2, with D hard to call. Germline V CDR1 and CDR2: SGHVS, FQNEAQ. V was trimmed by 1 base and J by 5 bases, leaving 8 bases between them. This CDR3 is 13 amino acids long. The CDR3 sequence is CASSLGGRYGYTF. CDR3 coding DNA: TGTGCCAGCAGCTTAGGCGGCAGATATGGCTACACCTTC.

The chain has TRBV15 and TRBJ1-2; no definite D call. Germline CDR1 reads LNHNV; CDR2 reads YYDKDF (reference sequence). The CDR3 loop spans 14 amino acids. The V end lost 0 bases, the J end lost 9 bases, and 14 bases lay between the germline ends. The CDR3 coding sequence is TGTGCCACCAGCAGAGATCGCAGGACTATGCGCTACACCTTC. Translated: CATSRDRRTMRYTF.

The CDR3 region is CASSKSSSYNEQFF. The CDR3 DNA follows: TGTGCCAGTAGCAAGTCAAGCTCCTACAATGAGCAGTTCTTC. This chain connects TRBV19 to TRBJ2-1; D is uncertain. CDR1 is LNHDA, CDR2 SQIVND, per germline (reference sequence). The V gene lost 6 bases and the J gene lost 0 bases, with 9 bases spanning the gap. The CDR3 runs to 14 residues. Variable domain in full (rest from reference TRBV19 and TRBJ2-1): DGGITQSPKYLFRKEGQNVTLSCEQNLNHDAMYWYRQDPGQGLRLIYYSQIVNDFQKGDIAEGYSVSREKKESFPLTVTSAQKNPTAFYLCASSKSSSYNEQFFGPGTRLTVL.

The gene calls are TRBV27 and TRBJ1-2; D not certain. Trimming removed 2 bases from V and 4 bases from J, with 11 bases in between. The CDR3 spans 14 residues. Looked up from germline, CDR1 is MNHEY and CDR2 is SMNVEV (reference sequence). The CDR3 here is CASSLRPAGYGYTF. Written as DNA, the CDR3 is TGTGCCAGCAGTTTAAGGCCAGCGGGCTATGGCTACACCTTC.

This clone has just a few counts. The chain couples TRBV11-2 to TRBJ1-4; D uncertain. In germline, CDR1 is SGHAT, CDR2 FQNNGV. The CDR3 has 14 amino acids. V lost 5 bases to trimming and J lost 7 bases, with 14 bases between them. The CDR3 sequence: CASSPWRSGEKLFF. The CDR3 DNA reads as TGTGCCAGCAGCCCTTGGAGGTCGGGTGAAAAACTGTTTTTT. Together with reference TRBV11-2 and TRBJ1-4, the CDR3 gives the full variable domain: EAGVAQSPRYKIIEKRQSVAFWCNPISGHATLYWYQQILGQGPKLLIQFQNNGVVDDSQLPKDRFSAERLKGVDSTLKIQPAKLEDSAVYLCASSPWRSGEKLFFGSGTQLSVL.

V is TRBV15 and J is TRBJ1-2; TRBD1 aligns across 12 bases. V shed 3 bases, J shed 7 bases, and the junction held 9 bases outside the gene matches. CDR1 is LNHNV and CDR2 is YYDKDF in the germline V gene (reference sequence). This CDR3 comprises 16 residues. CDR3 loop: CATSSGTGGAETGYTF. The CDR3 DNA is TGTGCCACCAGCAGCGGGACAGGGGGCGCGGAAACTGGCTACACCTTC.

The chain joins TRBV9 to TRBJ2-3, with a tentative D call TRBD1 (6 bases). V was shortened by 1 base and J by 4 bases, with 7 bases between the two germline ends. Germline V gene lookup returns CDR1 SGDLS and CDR2 YYNGEE. The CDR3 is made up of 13 amino acids. CDR3 nucleotides: TGTGCCAGCAGCGTATCAGGGGCAGATACGCAGTATTTT. It specifies CASSVSGADTQYF.

The rearrangement links TRBV5-1 to TRBJ2-5, with D uncertain. V shed 0 bases and J shed 1 base, with 7 bases lying between them. Germline loops: CDR1 SGHRS, CDR2 YFSETQ. The CDR3 covers 14 residues. This CDR3 reads CASSLGASQETQYF. The CDR3 DNA reads as TGCGCCAGCAGCTTGGGGGCCAGCCAAGAGACCCAGTACTTC.

CDR3 loop: CASSLASTGKETQYF. The CDR3, as DNA: TGCGCCAGCAGCTTGGCATCGACAGGGAAGGAGACCCAGTACTTC. The chain employs TRBV5-1 and TRBJ2-5; TRBD1 agrees at 7 bases. V lost 0 bases to trimming and J lost 5 bases; unmatched junction nucleotides: 7. Germline CDR1 SGHRS, CDR2 YFSETQ. This CDR3 has 15 amino acids.